The sequence of this TCR beta chain was determined in a study of cytomegalovirus exposure and HLA in healthy donors. Study overall: Samples from HLA-typed donors yielded about 85 million unique TCRs in an early data release. The study's findings and limits: Immune exposure data for these donors was limited to CMV serostatus.

Worth noting for this clone: The target antigen is unknown.

Amplification used 60 Vbeta primers and 13 Jbeta primers. TCRdb keeps only in-frame clones here, not all; method: immunoSEQ multiplex PCR. The table for this sample gives about 130,000 clones. The germline V and J ends were trimmed by 3 bases and 5 bases, with 20 bases remaining between them. From germline, CDR1 is MGHDK and CDR2 SYGVNS. The CDR3 has 16 amino acids. This clonotype was sampled from a woman in her sixties in good health and CMV-seronegative. Sequences were obtained from PBMCs. The chain couples TRBV25-1 to TRBJ2-7; TRBD1 is a possible D gene (6 bases). DNA of the CDR3: TGTGCCAGCAGTGACCCCCTGATAACAGGGTTCCACGAGCAGTACTTC. This sequence encodes CASSDPLITGFHEQYF.